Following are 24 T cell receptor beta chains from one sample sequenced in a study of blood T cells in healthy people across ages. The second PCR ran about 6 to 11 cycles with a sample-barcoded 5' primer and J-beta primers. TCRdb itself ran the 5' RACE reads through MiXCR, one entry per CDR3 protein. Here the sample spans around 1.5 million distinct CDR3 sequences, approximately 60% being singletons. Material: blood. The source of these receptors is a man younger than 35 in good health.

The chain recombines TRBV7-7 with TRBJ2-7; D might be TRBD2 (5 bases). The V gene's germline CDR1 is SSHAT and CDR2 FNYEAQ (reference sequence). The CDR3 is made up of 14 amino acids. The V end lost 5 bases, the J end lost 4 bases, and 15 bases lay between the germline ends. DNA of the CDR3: TGTGCCAGCAGCCCTCTAGGGAGACTTTACGAGCAGTACTTC. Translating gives CASSPLGRLYEQYF. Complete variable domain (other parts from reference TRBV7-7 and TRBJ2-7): GAGVSQSPRYKVTKRGQDVTLRCDPISSHATLYWYQQALGQGPEFLTYFNYEAQPDKSGLPSDRFSAERPEGSISTLTIQRTEQRDSAMYRCASSPLGRLYEQYFGPGTRLTVT.

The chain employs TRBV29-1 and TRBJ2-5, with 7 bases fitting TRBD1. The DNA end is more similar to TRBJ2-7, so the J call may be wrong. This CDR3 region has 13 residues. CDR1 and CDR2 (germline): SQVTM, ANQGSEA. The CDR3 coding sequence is TGCAGCGCTGGGACAGAGAAGGAGAGCGAGCAGTACTTC. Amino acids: CSAGTEKESEQYF.

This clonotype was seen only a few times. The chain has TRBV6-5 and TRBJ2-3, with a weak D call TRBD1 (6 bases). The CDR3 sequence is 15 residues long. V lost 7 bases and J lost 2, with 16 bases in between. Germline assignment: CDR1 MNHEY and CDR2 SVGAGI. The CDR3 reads CASNILGGNTDTQYF. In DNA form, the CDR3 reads TGTGCCAGCAATATACTAGGGGGTAACACAGATACGCAGTATTTT.

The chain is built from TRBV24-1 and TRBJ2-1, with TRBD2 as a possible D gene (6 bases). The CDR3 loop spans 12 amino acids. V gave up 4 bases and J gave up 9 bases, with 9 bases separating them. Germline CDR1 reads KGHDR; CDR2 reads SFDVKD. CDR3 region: CATSDSGSEQFF. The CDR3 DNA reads TGTGCCACCAGTGACTCCGGGAGTGAGCAGTTCTTC.

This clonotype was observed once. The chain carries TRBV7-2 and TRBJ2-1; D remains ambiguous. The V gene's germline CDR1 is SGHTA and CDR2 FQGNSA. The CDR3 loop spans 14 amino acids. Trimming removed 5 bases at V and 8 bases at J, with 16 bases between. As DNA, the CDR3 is TGTGCCAGCAGCCCAGTAGCCGATGGGGATGAGCAGTTCTTC. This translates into CASSPVADGDEQFF.

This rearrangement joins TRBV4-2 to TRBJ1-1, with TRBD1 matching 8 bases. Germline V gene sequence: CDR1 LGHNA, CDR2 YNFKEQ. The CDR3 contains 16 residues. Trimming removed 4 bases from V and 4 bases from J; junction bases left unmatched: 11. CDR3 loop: CASSPRTGGAATEAFF. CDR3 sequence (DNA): TGTGCCAGCAGCCCCCGAACAGGGGGTGCGGCCACTGAAGCTTTCTTT.

For the CDR3, the DNA is TGTGCCAGCAGCTTATCTCGGACAGGGTACAATCAGCCCCAGCATTTT. It specifies CASSLSRTGYNQPQHF. The J gene is TRBJ1-5, the V gene TRBV7-2; 8 bases map to TRBD1. Germline V gene lookup returns CDR1 SGHTA and CDR2 FQGNSA. The CDR3 length is 16 residues. V shed 2 bases, J shed 3 bases, and the junction held 6 bases outside the gene matches.

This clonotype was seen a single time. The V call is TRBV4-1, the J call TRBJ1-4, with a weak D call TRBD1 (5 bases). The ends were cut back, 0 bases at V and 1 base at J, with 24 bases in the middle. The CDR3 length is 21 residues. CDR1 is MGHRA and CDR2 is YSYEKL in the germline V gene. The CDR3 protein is CASSQDLSLRRRGGTNEKLFF. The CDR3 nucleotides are TGCGCCAGCAGCCAAGATCTTTCGCTCCGCAGAAGGGGAGGAACTAATGAAAAACTGTTTTTT.

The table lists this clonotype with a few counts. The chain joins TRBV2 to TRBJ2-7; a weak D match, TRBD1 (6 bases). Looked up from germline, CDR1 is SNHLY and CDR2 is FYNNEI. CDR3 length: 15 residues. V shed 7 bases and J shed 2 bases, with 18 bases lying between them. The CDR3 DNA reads TGTGCCAGCACCCACAATCAGGGGATTGCCTACGAGCAGTACTTC. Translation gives CASTHNQGIAYEQYF.

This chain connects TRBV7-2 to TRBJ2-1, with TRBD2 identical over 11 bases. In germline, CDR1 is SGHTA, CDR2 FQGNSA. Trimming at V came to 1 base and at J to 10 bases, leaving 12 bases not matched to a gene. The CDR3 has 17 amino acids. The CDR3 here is CASSLEGRLAGIYEQFF. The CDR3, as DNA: TGTGCCAGCAGCTTAGAAGGGCGACTAGCGGGGATATACGAGCAGTTCTTC.

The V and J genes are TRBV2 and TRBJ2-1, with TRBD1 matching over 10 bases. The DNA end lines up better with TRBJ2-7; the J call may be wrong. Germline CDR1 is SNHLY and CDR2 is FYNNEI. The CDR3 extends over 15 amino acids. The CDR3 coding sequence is TGTGCCAGCAATACTCTGACAGGGGGCCCCTACGAGCAGTACTTC. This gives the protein CASNTLTGGPYEQYF.

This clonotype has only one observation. The CDR3 sequence is CASSFGGTAFF. CDR3 bases: TGTGCCAGCAGTTTTGGAGGGACCGCTTTCTTT. The gene calls are TRBV12-3 or TRBV12-4 and TRBJ1-1; D is possibly TRBD1 (5 bases). The CDR3 runs 11 residues. V shed 3 bases and J shed 11 bases, with 10 bases lying between them.

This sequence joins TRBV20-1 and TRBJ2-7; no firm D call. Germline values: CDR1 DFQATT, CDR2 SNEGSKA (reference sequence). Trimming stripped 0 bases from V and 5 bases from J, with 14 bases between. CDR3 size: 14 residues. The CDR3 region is CSARDTRKGHEQYF. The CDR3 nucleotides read TGCAGTGCTAGAGATACAAGGAAGGGCCACGAGCAGTACTTC.

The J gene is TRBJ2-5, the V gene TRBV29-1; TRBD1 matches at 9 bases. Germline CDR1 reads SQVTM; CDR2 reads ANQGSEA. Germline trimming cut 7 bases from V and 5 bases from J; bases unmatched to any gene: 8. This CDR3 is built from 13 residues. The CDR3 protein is CSAVTGGSETQYF. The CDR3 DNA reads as TGCAGCGCTGTGACAGGGGGTAGCGAGACCCAGTACTTC. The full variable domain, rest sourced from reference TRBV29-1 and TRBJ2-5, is SAVISQKPSRDICQRGTSLTIQCQVDSQVTMMFWYRQQPGQSLTLIATANQGSEATYESGFVIDKFPISRPNLTFSTLTVSNMSPEDSSIYLCSAVTGGSETQYFGPGTRLLVL.

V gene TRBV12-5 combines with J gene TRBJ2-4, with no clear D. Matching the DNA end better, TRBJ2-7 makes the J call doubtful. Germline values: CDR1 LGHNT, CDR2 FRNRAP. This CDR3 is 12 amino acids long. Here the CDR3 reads CASGPESGEQYF. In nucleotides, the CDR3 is TGTGCTAGTGGTCCAGAGTCAGGCGAGCAGTACTTC.

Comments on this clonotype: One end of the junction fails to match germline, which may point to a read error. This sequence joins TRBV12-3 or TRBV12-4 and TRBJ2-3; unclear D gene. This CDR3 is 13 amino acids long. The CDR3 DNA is TGTGCCAGCAGTTTAGTTGGCACAGATGCGCAGTATTTT. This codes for CASSLVGTDAQYF.

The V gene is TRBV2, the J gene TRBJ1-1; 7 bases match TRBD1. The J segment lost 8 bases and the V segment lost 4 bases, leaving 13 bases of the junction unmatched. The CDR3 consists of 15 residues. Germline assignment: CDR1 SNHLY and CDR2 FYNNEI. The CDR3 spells CASSVGPGGSTEAFF. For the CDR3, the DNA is TGTGCCAGCAGTGTGGGGCCAGGGGGGTCCACCGAAGCTTTCTTT.

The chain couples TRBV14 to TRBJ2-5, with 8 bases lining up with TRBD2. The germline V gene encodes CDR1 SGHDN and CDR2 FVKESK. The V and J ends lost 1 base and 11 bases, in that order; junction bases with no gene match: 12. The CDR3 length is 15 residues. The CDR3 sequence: CASSQGRGLAGRQYF. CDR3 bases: TGTGCCAGCAGCCAAGGTCGCGGGCTAGCGGGTCGACAGTACTTC.

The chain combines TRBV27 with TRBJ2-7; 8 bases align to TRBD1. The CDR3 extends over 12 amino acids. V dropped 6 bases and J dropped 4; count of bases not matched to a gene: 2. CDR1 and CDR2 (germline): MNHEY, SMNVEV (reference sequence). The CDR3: CASRRDRYEQYF. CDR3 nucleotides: TGTGCCAGCAGACGGGACAGGTACGAGCAGTACTTC.

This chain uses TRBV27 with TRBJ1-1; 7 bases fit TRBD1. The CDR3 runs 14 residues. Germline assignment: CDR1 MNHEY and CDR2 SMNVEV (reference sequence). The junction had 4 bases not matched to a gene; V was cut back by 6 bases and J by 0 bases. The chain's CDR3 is CASRSGQMNTEAFF. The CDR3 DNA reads TGTGCCAGCAGATCGGGACAGATGAACACTGAAGCTTTCTTT.

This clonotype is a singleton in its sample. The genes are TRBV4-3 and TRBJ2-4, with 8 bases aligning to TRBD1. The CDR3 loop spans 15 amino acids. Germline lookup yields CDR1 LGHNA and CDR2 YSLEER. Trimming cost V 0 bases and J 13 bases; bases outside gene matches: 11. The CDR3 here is CASSQDGTGGGEQYF. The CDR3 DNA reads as TGCGCCAGCAGCCAAGATGGGACAGGCGGCGGGGAGCAGTACTTC.

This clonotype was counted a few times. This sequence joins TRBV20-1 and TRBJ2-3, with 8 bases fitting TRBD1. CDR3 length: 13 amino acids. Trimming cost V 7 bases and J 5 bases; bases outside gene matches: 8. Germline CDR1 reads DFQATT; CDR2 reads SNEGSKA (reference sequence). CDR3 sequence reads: CSVNPQGVDTQYF. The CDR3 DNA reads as TGCAGTGTCAACCCACAGGGGGTAGATACGCAGTATTTT.

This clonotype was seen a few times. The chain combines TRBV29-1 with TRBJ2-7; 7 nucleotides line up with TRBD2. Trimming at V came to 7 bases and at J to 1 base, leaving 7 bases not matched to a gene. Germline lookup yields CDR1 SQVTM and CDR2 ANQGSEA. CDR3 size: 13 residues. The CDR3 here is CSAGEGISYEQYF. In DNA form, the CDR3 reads TGCAGCGCTGGGGAGGGTATTTCCTACGAGCAGTACTTC.

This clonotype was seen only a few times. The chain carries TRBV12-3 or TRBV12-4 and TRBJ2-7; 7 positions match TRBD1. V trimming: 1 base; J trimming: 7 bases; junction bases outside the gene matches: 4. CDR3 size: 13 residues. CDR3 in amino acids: CASSLGRDREQYF. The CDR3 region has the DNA TGTGCCAGCAGTTTAGGTCGGGACAGAGAGCAGTACTTC.